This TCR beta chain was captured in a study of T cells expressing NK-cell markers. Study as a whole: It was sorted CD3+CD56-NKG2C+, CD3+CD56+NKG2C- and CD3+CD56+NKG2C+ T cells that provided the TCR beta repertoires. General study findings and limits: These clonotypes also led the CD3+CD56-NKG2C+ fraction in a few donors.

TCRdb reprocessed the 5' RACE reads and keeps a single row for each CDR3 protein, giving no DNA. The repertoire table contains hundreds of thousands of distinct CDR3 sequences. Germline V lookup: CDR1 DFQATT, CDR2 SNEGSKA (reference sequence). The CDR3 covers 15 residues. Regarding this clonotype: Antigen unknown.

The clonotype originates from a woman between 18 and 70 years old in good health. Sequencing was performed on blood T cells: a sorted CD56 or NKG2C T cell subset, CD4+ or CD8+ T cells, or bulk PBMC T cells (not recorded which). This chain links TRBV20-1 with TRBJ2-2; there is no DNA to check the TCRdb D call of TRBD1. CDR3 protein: CSASAQGANTGELFF.